Listed here are 5 T cell receptor beta chains from one sample, sequenced in a study of T cell repertoires in cytomegalovirus infection. TCRdb recomputed calls from the reads with MiXCR, one row per CDR3 protein. The sample records 300,000 to 400,000 distinct CDR3 sequences, 25% to 35% being singletons. Antigens of these TCRs are unknown. The sample here was cultured PBMCs, taken from culture after CMV antigen stimulation. Every receptor here comes from a human donor in good health (CMV status not recorded). Some clones in this sample may be carry-over from other donors' samples.

This clonotype was counted only a few times. The rearrangement links TRBV24-1 to TRBJ2-1; a weak D match, TRBD1 (5 bases). CDR1 and CDR2 (germline): KGHDR, SFDVKD. Trimming pared 3 bases from V and 5 bases from J, leaving 10 bases between. The CDR3 has 14 amino acids. The CDR3 region is CATSDMGLNNEQFF. CDR3 in DNA: TGTGCCACCAGTGATATGGGGCTTAACAATGAGCAGTTCTTC.

Many counts were recorded for this clonotype. V and J are TRBV12-3 or TRBV12-4 and TRBJ2-3, with TRBD2 identical over 13 bases. With 6 bases clipped from V and 6 bases from J, the junction kept 3 bases outside the gene matches. This CDR3 region has 14 residues. DNA of the CDR3: TGTGCCAGCAGACTAGCGGGAGGGCCTGATACGCAGTATTTT. Translated, it gives CASRLAGGPDTQYF.

The chain employs TRBV12-3 or TRBV12-4 and TRBJ1-1, with no clear D. The germline V and J ends were trimmed by 6 bases and 2 bases, with 13 bases remaining between them. The CDR3 has 14 amino acids. In DNA, the CDR3 is TGTGCCAGCAGACCCCCTTTTAGCAACACTGAAGCTTTCTTT. Translation gives CASRPPFSNTEAFF.

This clonotype was found a few times. J is TRBJ2-5 and V is TRBV15, with no clear D. The CDR3 spans 14 residues. V was trimmed by 1 base and J by 2 bases, leaving 8 bases between them. The germline V gene encodes CDR1 LNHNV and CDR2 YYDKDF (reference sequence). Here the CDR3 reads CATSRALRQETQYF. The CDR3 region has the DNA TGTGCCACCAGCAGAGCTTTACGTCAAGAGACCCAGTACTTC.

In its sample, this clonotype was seen a few times. The chain joins TRBV6-1 to TRBJ1-2; 12 bases match TRBD1. V shed 5 bases, J shed 3 bases, and the junction held 10 bases outside the gene matches. The CDR3 is 17 amino acids. Germline V gene data show CDR1 as MNHNS and CDR2 as SASEGT. The CDR3: CASSRPGTGGDDYGYTF. In DNA form, the CDR3 reads TGTGCCAGCAGTCGTCCCGGGACAGGGGGCGATGACTATGGCTACACCTTC.